One sample yielded the 30 T cell receptor beta chains listed below, sequenced in a study of blood T cell repertoires in COVID-19 (dated by TCRdb to 2018 to 2021). Libraries were constructed by the immunoSEQ multiplex PCR assay. This immuneACCESS table, as held by TCRdb, lists in-frame sequences with V and J called but not all clones. Of the missing ones, under half trace to an unresolved V gene in checked studies; the others have no known cause. The sample table lists 110,000 to 150,000 clones, about 90% of them with a count of one. Approximately 10% of the sample is in the top ten clones. The specimen was PBMCs or T cells enriched from blood (not recorded which). Source of these receptors: a man aged 60 to 75 who had recovered from COVID-19.

The genes are TRBV3-1 (or the pseudogene TRBV3-2) and TRBJ1-1, with D uncertain. Germline CDR1 reads LGHDT; CDR2 reads YNNKEL (reference sequence). V was clipped by 2 bases and J by 4 bases, with 11 bases between them. The CDR3 is 14 amino acids. This CDR3 is CASSQYGSGTEAFF. CDR3 coding DNA: TGTGCCAGCAGCCAATACGGGTCCGGCACTGAAGCTTTCTTT.

CDR3 amino acids: CASSSPTRRFSYNEQFF. CDR3 nucleotides: TGTGCCAGCAGCTCACCGACTAGACGGTTCTCCTACAATGAGCAGTTCTTC. The chain employs TRBV7-9 and TRBJ2-1; a possible D gene is TRBD2 (6 bases). Trimming removed 4 bases from V and 0 bases from J, with 16 bases in between. The CDR3 contains 17 residues. Germline CDR1 and CDR2: SEHNR and FQNEAQ (reference sequence).

The chain carries TRBV19 and TRBJ1-5, with 11 bases that match TRBD1. Germline trimming cut 6 bases from V and 2 bases from J; bases unmatched to any gene: 12. This CDR3 spans 18 amino acids. Germline-derived CDR1 and CDR2 are LNHDA and SQIVND (reference sequence). CDR3 loop: CASSPRGTGGLGNQPQHF. CDR3 nucleotides: TGTGCCAGTAGCCCGAGGGGGACAGGGGGTCTGGGCAATCAGCCCCAGCATTTT.

The chain carries TRBV24-1 and TRBJ2-7, with TRBD1 matching 9 bases. The CDR3 has 15 amino acids. The V gene end was trimmed by 3 bases and the J gene end by 3 bases; junction bases not matched to a gene: 5. Germline lookup yields CDR1 KGHDR and CDR2 SFDVKD. The CDR3 coding sequence is TGTGCCACCAGTGATCCGACAGGGGGGGACTACGAGCAGTACTTC. Protein product: CATSDPTGGDYEQYF.

In this sample, this clone turned up once. This chain uses TRBV5-1 with TRBJ2-2; perhaps TRBD1 as D (7 bases). The V end was cut by 4 bases, the J end by 3 bases, with 16 bases between. CDR1 and CDR2 (germline): SGHRS, YFSETQ. The CDR3 consists of 16 residues. CDR3 amino acids: CASSPTGEVDTGELFF. The CDR3 coding sequence is TGCGCCAGCAGCCCTACAGGGGAGGTCGACACCGGGGAGCTGTTTTTT.

V usage is TRBV3-1 (or the pseudogene TRBV3-2) and J usage is TRBJ1-1; D is unresolved. The CDR3 totals 14 residues. From germline, CDR1 is LGHDT and CDR2 YNNKEL (reference sequence). Trimming left V 1 base short and J 1 base short, with 7 bases between. The chain's CDR3 is CASSQAGANTEAFF. The DNA of the CDR3 is TGTGCCAGCAGCCAAGCCGGAGCGAACACTGAAGCTTTCTTT.

This chain uses TRBV24-1 with TRBJ2-5, with 8 positions matching TRBD2. This CDR3 is built from 16 residues. Trimming at V came to 6 bases and at J to 4 bases, leaving 12 bases not matched to a gene. From germline, CDR1 is KGHDR and CDR2 SFDVKD. The CDR3, as DNA: TGTGCCACCAGTAACCCACCGGGACTAGAGAGAGAGACCCAGTACTTC. Protein sequence: CATSNPPGLERETQYF.

The CDR3 reads CSASGGQVTEQYF. The CDR3 coding sequence is TGCAGTGCTAGTGGGGGACAAGTCACCGAGCAGTACTTC. This rearrangement joins TRBV20-1 to TRBJ2-7; D is perhaps TRBD1 (6 bases). Per germline, CDR1 DFQATT and CDR2 SNEGSKA (reference sequence). Trimming cost V 3 bases and J 6 bases, with 15 bases left between them. This CDR3 is 13 amino acids long.

This clone has just one count. CDR3 DNA: TGCGCCAGCAGCTTGAAGGCGGGACAGGGGAATGAGCAGTTCTTC. Translating it yields CASSLKAGQGNEQFF. The rearrangement joins TRBV5-1 to TRBJ2-1; 10 bases are a match to TRBD1. CDR3 length: 15 amino acids. In germline, CDR1 is SGHRS, CDR2 YFSETQ. Trimming took 1 base from V and 7 from J; bases not matched to a gene: 5.

J is TRBJ1-4 and V is TRBV5-1; 10 bases fit TRBD1. This CDR3 comprises 16 residues. V shed 4 bases and J 0 bases; nucleotides not matched to a gene: 3. Germline loops: CDR1 SGHRS, CDR2 YFSETQ. CDR3 coding DNA: TGCGCCAGCAGCCATGGACAGGGGGCAACTAATGAAAAACTGTTTTTT. Protein: CASSHGQGATNEKLFF.

This clone was recorded once. The chain joins TRBV2 to TRBJ2-4, with TRBD2 matching over 8 bases. Germline V lookup: CDR1 SNHLY, CDR2 FYNNEI. The CDR3 spans 15 residues. V lost 5 bases to trimming and J lost 1 base; unmatched junction nucleotides: 4. This chain's CDR3 is CASSLQRGAKNIQYF. The CDR3 coding sequence is TGTGCCAGCAGTCTACAGCGGGGGGCCAAAAACATTCAGTACTTC. Based on the CDR3 plus reference TRBV2 and TRBJ2-4, the full variable domain is EPEVTQTPSHQVTQMGQEVILRCVPISNHLYFYWYRQILGQKVEFLVSFYNNEISEKSEIFDDQFSVERPDGSNFTLKIRSTKLEDSAMYFCASSLQRGAKNIQYFGAGTRLSVL.

The chain has TRBV11-2 and TRBJ2-1, with TRBD2 matching over 14 bases. The germline gives CDR1 SGHAT, CDR2 FQNNGV. The CDR3 has 17 amino acids. V trimming: 5 bases; J trimming: 8 bases; junction bases outside the gene matches: 11. The CDR3 is CASSTFLGLAGGHEQFF. The CDR3 DNA reads TGTGCCAGCAGCACCTTTCTAGGACTAGCGGGAGGCCATGAGCAGTTCTTC.

This chain uses TRBV7-9 with TRBJ1-4; 7 bases fit TRBD1. CDR1 SEHNR and CDR2 FQNEAQ come from the germline V gene (reference sequence). This CDR3 has 16 residues. V gave up 2 bases and J gave up 4 bases; unmatched junction bases: 7. The CDR3 coding sequence is TGTGCCAGCAGCTTAATTTCCGGGACAGTTAATGAAAAACTGTTTTTT. Its protein product is CASSLISGTVNEKLFF.

This clone is a singleton in its sample. The V gene is TRBV5-1, the J gene TRBJ2-3; 11 bases map to TRBD2. J gave up 1 base and V 2 bases, and 6 bases lay outside the gene matches. The V gene's germline CDR1 is SGHRS and CDR2 YFSETQ. The CDR3 totals 17 residues. CDR3 in amino acids: CASSLLAGASGTDTQYF. The CDR3 DNA is TGCGCCAGCAGCTTACTAGCGGGGGCCTCTGGCACAGATACGCAGTATTTT.

In its sample, this clone was seen once. The CDR3 DNA sequence: TGTGCCAGTAGTAAGGAGGGAACCCCCTATGGCTACACCTTC. Encoded protein: CASSKEGTPYGYTF. V and J are TRBV19 and TRBJ1-2; unclear D gene. The CDR3 loop spans 14 amino acids. The V end was cut by 4 bases, the J end by 4 bases, with 13 bases between. Germline CDR1 and CDR2: LNHDA and SQIVND (reference sequence).

The V call is TRBV18, the J call TRBJ1-2, with D possibly matching TRBD1 (5 bases). V dropped 4 bases and J dropped 6 bases, with 12 bases sitting between them. The germline V gene has CDR1 KGHSH and CDR2 LQKENI. This CDR3 is built from 13 residues. CDR3 coding DNA: TGTGCCAGCTCACAAGGGAGGACAAATGGCTACACCTTC. It codes for CASSQGRTNGYTF.

The chain uses TRBV18 and TRBJ1-2; 7 bases align to TRBD1. The CDR3 is 17 residues long. Trimming took 4 bases from V and 4 from J; bases not matched to a gene: 15. Looked up from germline, CDR1 is KGHSH and CDR2 is LQKENI. CDR3 sequence reads: CASSLEGAGVTSYGYTF. The CDR3 DNA reads as TGTGCCAGCTCACTCGAGGGGGCTGGAGTAACGAGCTATGGCTACACCTTC.

The chain links TRBV18 to TRBJ1-5; a possible D gene is TRBD1 (6 bases). Germline V gene sequence: CDR1 KGHSH, CDR2 LQKENI. The CDR3 is made up of 16 amino acids. Trimming cost V 1 base and J 1 base, with 11 bases left between them. The CDR3 nucleotides are TGTGCCAGCTCACCACGGCGACAGGAGAGCAATCAGCCCCAGCATTTT. Protein product: CASSPRRQESNQPQHF.

The V gene is TRBV5-1, the J gene TRBJ1-6; D is undetermined. V was shortened by 3 bases and J by 0 bases, with 7 bases between the two germline ends. The CDR3 runs to 15 residues. Germline V gene data show CDR1 as SGHRS and CDR2 as YFSETQ. CDR3 region: CASSSQSSYNSPLHF. The CDR3 DNA reads as TGCGCCAGCAGCTCACAGAGCTCCTATAATTCACCCCTCCACTTT.

The V and J genes are TRBV3-1 (or the pseudogene TRBV3-2) and TRBJ2-7, with 14 nucleotides matching TRBD2. The germline CDR1 and CDR2 sequences are LGHDT and YNNKEL (reference sequence). There are 15 residues in the CDR3. V was pared by 3 bases and J by 6 bases, with 4 bases of the junction left unmatched. The CDR3 spells CASSQTSGGAREQYF. Written as DNA, the CDR3 is TGTGCCAGCAGCCAGACTAGCGGGGGGGCCCGCGAGCAGTACTTC.

This chain uses TRBV2 with TRBJ1-5; tentatively, D is TRBD1 (6 bases). Per the germline V gene, CDR1 is SNHLY and CDR2 is FYNNEI. The CDR3 length is 13 residues. Trimming shortened V by 6 bases and J by 5 bases, and 11 bases separated the two germline ends. CDR3: CASRGEGDQPQHF. The DNA for the CDR3 is TGTGCCAGCAGAGGAGAGGGGGATCAGCCCCAGCATTTT.

The chain combines TRBV30 with TRBJ2-7; 12 nucleotides agree with TRBD2. Germline V CDR1 and CDR2: GTSNPN, SVGIG (reference sequence). With V trimmed by 4 bases and J by 4 bases, 11 bases remained unmatched. This CDR3 is built from 16 residues. CDR3: CAWIPASGRAQYEQYF. The DNA of the CDR3 is TGTGCCTGGATACCGGCTAGCGGGAGGGCGCAATACGAGCAGTACTTC.

The genes are TRBV7-3 and TRBJ2-6, with a tentative D call TRBD1 (5 bases). The CDR3 is made up of 16 amino acids. Germline values: CDR1 SGHTA, CDR2 FQGTGA. V lost 1 base, J lost 3 bases, and 10 bases lay in between. The DNA of the CDR3 is TGTGCCAGCAGCTTAAGGCAGGGCCTTGGGGCCAACGTCCTGACTTTC. Its protein product is CASSLRQGLGANVLTF.

The chain recombines TRBV5-1 with TRBJ1-3; the D gene is possibly TRBD1 (5 bases). V lost 3 bases and J 3 bases, leaving 10 bases between the germline ends. This CDR3 has 14 amino acids. From germline, CDR1 is SGHRS and CDR2 YFSETQ. The CDR3 nucleotides read TGCGCCAGCAGCTCGGGGGACTTTGGAAACACCATATATTTT. Protein product: CASSSGDFGNTIYF.

The rearrangement joins TRBV5-4 to TRBJ1-2; unclear D gene. Trimming pared 1 base from V and 7 bases from J, leaving 14 bases between. The CDR3 has 14 amino acids. Per germline, CDR1 SGHNT and CDR2 YYREEE (reference sequence). CDR3 loop: CASSLRGVSCGYTF. CDR3 sequence (DNA): TGTGCCAGCAGCTTGCGAGGAGTAAGTTGTGGCTACACCTTC. Looking up the rest from reference TRBV5-4 and TRBJ1-2 gives the full variable domain: ETGVTQSPTHLIKTRGQQVTLRCSSQSGHNTVSWYQQALGQGPQFIFQYYREEENGRGNFPPRFSGLQFPNYSSELNVNALELDDSALYLCASSLRGVSCGYTFGSGTRLTVV.

The CDR3 region is CASSVGSGDGVEYEQYF. CDR3 in DNA: TGTGCCAGCAGCGTAGGCTCGGGGGACGGGGTTGAGTACGAGCAGTACTTC. The rearrangement links TRBV9 to TRBJ2-7, with D possibly being TRBD2 (6 bases). Germline-derived CDR1 and CDR2 are SGDLS and YYNGEE. Trimming stripped 0 bases from V and 4 bases from J, with 20 bases between. The CDR3 length is 17 residues.

The chain joins TRBV10-2 to TRBJ1-5; unclear D gene. The germline V gene encodes CDR1 WSHSY and CDR2 SAAADI. Trimming pared 0 bases from V and 9 bases from J, leaving 6 bases between. The CDR3 runs to 12 residues. CDR3 protein: CASSESLRPQHF. The CDR3 DNA is TGCGCCAGCAGTGAGTCTCTACGGCCCCAGCATTTT.

The chain links TRBV7-3 to TRBJ2-7; tentatively, D is TRBD1 (6 bases). This CDR3 region has 13 residues. Germline values: CDR1 SGHTA, CDR2 FQGTGA. V was pared by 5 bases and J by 4 bases, with 12 bases between. In DNA, the CDR3 is TGTGCCAGCAGCGAAAGTCAGGGGTACGAGCAGTACTTC. Translating gives CASSESQGYEQYF.

The rearrangement joins TRBV3-1 (or the pseudogene TRBV3-2) to TRBJ2-1; D is perhaps TRBD2 (6 bases). Between the trimmed V and J ends, which lost 0 bases and 10 bases, there was a span of 10 bases. Germline CDR1 LGHDT, CDR2 YNNKEL (reference sequence). CDR3 length: 13 residues. CDR3 bases: TGTGCCAGCAGCCAAGATCCCCTAGCGGAGCAGTTCTTC. Translation gives CASSQDPLAEQFF.

This sequence joins TRBV2 and TRBJ1-2; TRBD1 aligns across 8 bases. V shed 6 bases, J shed 6 bases, and the junction held 9 bases outside the gene matches. Looked up from germline, CDR1 is SNHLY and CDR2 is FYNNEI. The CDR3 has 14 residues. The DNA for the CDR3 is TGTGCCAGCAGCTTAAACAGGGGGGTGAATGGCTACACCTTC. It encodes CASSLNRGVNGYTF.